The text below deals with one T cell receptor beta chain. This specimen belongs to a study of T cells after yellow fever vaccination. Via MiXCR, TCRdb re-called the 5' RACE reads, giving one row per CDR3 protein. The sample lists under 550,000 distinct CDR3 sequences; 21% were seen once. Germline V gene data show CDR1 as SNHLY and CDR2 as FYNNEI. This CDR3 is 14 amino acids long. V was pared by 2 bases and J by 7 bases, with 7 bases of the junction left unmatched. The chain has TRBV2 and TRBJ2-7; 8 bases map to TRBD1. The source is a man between 18 and 29 years old who received the YFV17D yellow fever vaccine. The sequences come from PBMCs, collected less than 25 days after the first yellow fever vaccination. The CDR3, as DNA: TGTGCCAGCAGTGAACCGACAGGGGTGGGGGAGCAGTACTTC. Translation gives CASSEPTGVGEQYF.